The 31 T cell receptor beta chains reported below all come from one sample, sequenced in a study of human T cells and chemical hapten exposure. Time point specified: pre-sensitization, week 0. This sample's treatment: therapeutic diphenylcyclopropenone sensitization with weekly scalp DPC. In TCRdb, the RACE reads were re-called with MiXCR into one record per CDR3 protein. The repertoire holds about 290,000 distinct CDR3 sequences, with around 7.7% as singletons. This material consisted of whole blood, taken in connection with sensitization to the hapten diphenylcyclopropenone (DPC). These receptors were taken from a man between 18 and 35 years old with alopecia areata. Some clones in this sample may be carry-over from other donors' samples.

This clonotype was counted a few times. The chain links TRBV6-6 to TRBJ1-1, with a weak D call TRBD1 (5 bases). V was pared by 7 bases and J by 3 bases, with 12 bases between. CDR3 size: 13 residues. Germline CDR1 MNHNY, CDR2 SVGAGI (reference sequence). The CDR3 DNA reads as TGTGCCAGCACCCAAGCAGGGTACACTGAAGCTTTCTTT. Amino acid sequence: CASTQAGYTEAFF.

This clonotype was seen at least ten times. This chain joins TRBV28 and TRBJ2-3, with D possibly matching TRBD2 (7 bases). Germline-derived CDR1 and CDR2 are MDHEN and SYDVKM. The CDR3 has 17 amino acids. V was pared by 1 base and J by 8 bases, with 22 bases between. The CDR3 region is CASSLSPEGGGPRTQYF. In DNA, the CDR3 is TGTGCCAGCAGTTTATCCCCGGAGGGCGGGGGCCCGCGTACGCAGTATTTT.

This clonotype occurred a few times. This chain uses TRBV18 with TRBJ2-3; 7 bases map to TRBD1. With V trimmed by 3 bases and J by 1 base, 13 bases remained unmatched. Per germline, CDR1 KGHSH and CDR2 LQKENI. The CDR3 length is 18 residues. CDR3 amino acids: CASSPPIRGLSGTDTQYF. The CDR3 DNA reads as TGTGCCAGCTCACCGCCGATTAGGGGGCTTAGTGGCACAGATACGCAGTATTTT.

V is TRBV12-3 or TRBV12-4 and J is TRBJ2-3; D remains unclear. The V end lost 3 bases, the J end lost 3 bases, and 13 bases lay between the germline ends. The CDR3 contains 15 residues. The CDR3 sequence: CASSFSGTVTDTQYF. Written as DNA, the CDR3 is TGTGCCAGCAGTTTTTCCGGCACAGTAACAGATACGCAGTATTTT.

This clonotype was seen only a few times. The rearrangement links TRBV20-1 to TRBJ2-7; possibly TRBD1 or TRBD2 for D (6 bases each). The CDR3 covers 15 residues. Germline-derived CDR1 and CDR2 are DFQATT and SNEGSKA (reference sequence). Trimming stripped 0 bases from V and 4 bases from J, with 16 bases between. DNA for the CDR3: TGCAGTGCTAGAGACCTCAGGGGAGGTCTTTACGAGCAGTACTTC. Its translation is CSARDLRGGLYEQYF.

This clonotype turned up a few times. This chain joins TRBV29-1 and TRBJ1-2, with unresolved D. This CDR3 has 12 amino acids. Trimming pared 4 bases from V and 3 bases from J, leaving 9 bases between. CDR1 is SQVTM, CDR2 ANQGSEA, per germline. CDR3 amino acids: CSVVLSDYGYTF. Here the CDR3 DNA reads TGCAGCGTTGTCCTGAGTGACTATGGCTACACCTTC.

Ten or more counts support this clonotype. This chain links TRBV20-1 with TRBJ1-2; D unclear. CDR1 DFQATT and CDR2 SNEGSKA come from the germline V gene (reference sequence). The CDR3 sequence is 13 residues long. The ends were cut back, 1 base at V and 1 base at J, with 7 bases in the middle. The CDR3 loop is CSARVGSNYGYTF. The CDR3 bases are TGCAGTGCTAGAGTGGGTAGTAACTATGGCTACACCTTC.

The chain joins TRBV10-3 to TRBJ1-5, with D perhaps TRBD1 (5 bases). CDR3 size: 13 residues. Per the germline V gene, CDR1 is ENHRY and CDR2 is SYGVKD. Trimming pared 6 bases from V and 1 base from J, leaving 7 bases between. The CDR3 reads CAIRQESNQPQHF. DNA for the CDR3: TGTGCCATCAGACAGGAAAGCAATCAGCCCCAGCATTTT.

The rearrangement uses TRBV7-9 and TRBJ2-2, with 7 bases matching TRBD1. The CDR3 is made up of 15 amino acids. Germline assignment: CDR1 SEHNR and CDR2 FQNEAQ (reference sequence). Trimming at V came to 4 bases and at J to 5 bases, leaving 7 bases not matched to a gene. CDR3 DNA: TGTGCCAGCAGCTATCCGGGACAGATAACCGGGGAGCTGTTTTTT. The encoded protein is CASSYPGQITGELFF. The whole variable domain, remainder taken from reference TRBV7-9 and TRBJ2-2, is DTGVSQNPRHKITKRGQNVTFRCDPISEHNRLYWYRQTLGQGPEFLTYFQNEAQLEKSRLLSDRFSAERPKGSFSTLEIQRTEQGDSAMYLCASSYPGQITGELFFGEGSRLTVL.

This clonotype appeared many times. V usage is TRBV2 and J usage is TRBJ2-3, with 8 bases matching TRBD1. CDR1 SNHLY and CDR2 FYNNEI come from the germline V gene. Trimming at V came to 9 bases and at J to 4 bases, leaving 9 bases not matched to a gene. This CDR3 is 14 amino acids long. The DNA for the CDR3 is TGTGCCAGTCAGCAAACAGGGGGATCAGATACGCAGTATTTT. Its translation is CASQQTGGSDTQYF.

The sample holds a few counts of this clonotype. The chain carries TRBV5-1 and TRBJ2-7; 7 bases fit TRBD1. This CDR3 contains 15 residues. J gave up 4 bases and V 2 bases, and 9 bases lay outside the gene matches. The germline CDR1 and CDR2 sequences are SGHRS and YFSETQ. Written as DNA, the CDR3 is TGCGCCAGCAGCTTCGGACAGGCTACAACTTACGAGCAGTACTTC. Amino acid sequence: CASSFGQATTYEQYF. The whole variable domain, filled in from reference TRBV5-1 and TRBJ2-7, reads KAGVTQTPRYLIKTRGQQVTLSCSPISGHRSVSWYQQTPGQGLQFLFEYFSETQRNKGNFPGRFSGRQFSNSRSEMNVSTLELGDSALYLCASSFGQATTYEQYFGPGTRLTVT.

V usage is TRBV7-2 and J usage is TRBJ2-5; 8 bases line up with TRBD1. J lost 2 bases, V lost 5 bases, and 10 bases had no gene match. CDR1 is SGHTA, CDR2 FQGNSA, per germline. The CDR3 covers 16 residues. The CDR3 spells CASSAGTGSVQETQYF. The CDR3 region has the DNA TGTGCCAGCAGCGCCGGGACAGGATCCGTACAAGAGACCCAGTACTTC. Full variable domain (rest looked up from reference TRBV7-2 and TRBJ2-5): GAGVSQSPSNKVTEKGKDVELRCDPISGHTALYWYRQSLGQGLEFLIYFQGNSAPDKSGLPSDRFSAERTGGSVSTLTIQRTQQEDSAVYLCASSAGTGSVQETQYFGPGTRLLVL.

In its sample, this clonotype was seen a few times. The chain uses TRBV23-1 and TRBJ2-2; the match to TRBD2 covers 9 bases. TRBV23-1 is given ORF status, its function remaining uncertain. J gave up 3 bases and V 5 bases, and 7 bases lay outside the gene matches. CDR3 length: 16 residues. This CDR3 reads CASSSVAGAYTGELFF. Written as DNA, the CDR3 is TGCGCCAGCAGTTCGGTAGCGGGGGCGTACACCGGGGAGCTGTTTTTT.

This chain joins TRBV4-3 and TRBJ2-2; D unclear. Trimming took 4 bases from V and 1 from J, leaving 10 bases between them. Germline CDR1 LGHNA, CDR2 YSLEER. The CDR3 loop spans 15 amino acids. CDR3 nucleotides: TGCGCCAGCAGCCCCCTGGGGAAGAACACCGGGGAGCTGTTTTTT. Its translation: CASSPLGKNTGELFF.

The CDR3 nucleotides are TGTGCCAGCAGTTTGACAGGGGGCGCAGACGATACGCAGTATTTT. This sequence encodes CASSLTGGADDTQYF. The J gene is TRBJ2-3, the V gene TRBV6-5, with 10 bases aligning to TRBD1. V dropped 4 bases and J dropped 6; count of bases not matched to a gene: 7. Per the germline V gene, CDR1 is MNHEY and CDR2 is SVGAGI. The CDR3 spans 15 residues.

The chain carries TRBV6-5 and TRBJ2-3; D uncertain. Trimming took 8 bases from V and 6 from J, leaving 15 bases between them. The germline gives CDR1 MNHEY, CDR2 SVGAGI. This CDR3 spans 13 amino acids. The CDR3 DNA follows: TGTGCCAGCTGGCCCCATATAGGGGATACGCAGTATTTT. The encoded protein is CASWPHIGDTQYF.

This clonotype was observed a few times. The chain has TRBV12-3 or TRBV12-4 and TRBJ1-5; no reliable D call. The CDR3 has 16 amino acids. Trimming cost V 2 bases and J 2 bases, with 13 bases left between them. CDR3 protein: CASSLSGILGNQPQHF. For the CDR3, the DNA is TGTGCCAGCAGTTTATCTGGCATTCTTGGCAATCAGCCCCAGCATTTT.

The chain employs TRBV7-3 and TRBJ1-1, with D hard to call. The germline V gene has CDR1 SGHTA and CDR2 FQGTGA. This CDR3 is built from 13 residues. The V gene lost 5 bases and the J gene lost 3 bases, with 10 bases spanning the gap. The CDR3 loop reads CASSGGLDTEAFF. The DNA of the CDR3 is TGTGCCAGCAGCGGAGGACTGGACACTGAAGCTTTCTTT.

The J gene is TRBJ1-1, the V gene TRBV7-2, with 8 bases aligning to TRBD1. This CDR3 has 17 amino acids. The V segment lost 5 bases and the J segment 0 bases; nucleotides outside the gene matches: 11. The germline CDR1 and CDR2 sequences are SGHTA and FQGNSA. This CDR3 is CASSIPIRGRLNTEAFF. DNA for the CDR3: TGTGCCAGCAGCATACCAATCAGGGGGCGCCTGAACACTGAAGCTTTCTTT.

This clonotype was found many times. This chain joins TRBV7-9 and TRBJ1-2, with 8 bases identical to TRBD1. Per germline, CDR1 SEHNR and CDR2 FQNEAQ (reference sequence). J was trimmed by 2 bases and V by 5 bases; bases with no gene match: 10. This CDR3 contains 16 residues. The CDR3 nucleotides are TGTGCCAGCAGCAAACCGGGACAGGCATTGAACTATGGCTACACCTTC. Its protein is CASSKPGQALNYGYTF.

The chain joins TRBV7-2 to TRBJ1-1; TRBD1 matches 9 bases. Germline-derived CDR1 and CDR2 are SGHTA and FQGNSA. The CDR3 spans 17 residues. Trimming at V came to 5 bases and at J to 4 bases, leaving 14 bases not matched to a gene. CDR3 sequence: CTSSPVPGQGFGTEAFF. CDR3 DNA sequence: TGTACCAGCAGCCCCGTCCCGGGACAGGGCTTCGGCACTGAAGCTTTCTTT. Filled out from reference TRBV7-2 and TRBJ1-1, the complete variable domain reads GAGVSQSPSNKVTEKGKDVELRCDPISGHTALYWYRQSLGQGLEFLIYFQGNSAPDKSGLPSDRFSAERTGGSVSTLTIQRTQQEDSAVYLCTSSPVPGQGFGTEAFFGQGTRLTVV.

This rearrangement joins TRBV13 to TRBJ2-1; D possibly corresponds to TRBD1 (6 bases). V was cut by 0 bases and J by 4 bases, with 10 bases left in between. CDR3 length: 15 residues. The germline gives CDR1 PRHDT, CDR2 FYEKMQ (reference sequence). CDR3 bases: TGTGCCAGCAGCTTAGGGTCGACAGGATACAATGAGCAGTTCTTC. Its protein product is CASSLGSTGYNEQFF.

The chain joins TRBV11-2 to TRBJ2-2, with D tentatively TRBD1 (6 bases). The V gene lost 0 bases and the J gene lost 0 bases, with 8 bases spanning the gap. The CDR3 is 16 amino acids. The germline V gene encodes CDR1 SGHAT and CDR2 FQNNGV. Here the CDR3 reads CASSLEDRTNTGELFF. Written as DNA, the CDR3 is TGTGCCAGCAGCTTAGAGGACAGAACGAACACCGGGGAGCTGTTTTTT. The full variable domain, its missing parts supplied by reference TRBV11-2 and TRBJ2-2, is EAGVAQSPRYKIIEKRQSVAFWCNPISGHATLYWYQQILGQGPKLLIQFQNNGVVDDSQLPKDRFSAERLKGVDSTLKIQPAKLEDSAVYLCASSLEDRTNTGELFFGEGSRLTVL.

The table lists this clonotype with a few counts. The J gene is TRBJ1-6, the V gene TRBV6-2 or TRBV6-3; 7 bases align to TRBD1. CDR1 is MNHEY, CDR2 SVGEGT, per germline. The CDR3 consists of 15 residues. V lost 0 bases to trimming and J lost 7 bases; unmatched junction nucleotides: 3. CDR3 amino acids: CASSYSSQGNSPLHF. The CDR3 bases are TGTGCCAGCAGTTACTCGTCACAGGGGAATTCACCCCTCCACTTT.

The CDR3 region is CSARRQSLRDTQYF. CDR3 coding DNA: TGCAGTGCTAGGCGCCAGAGCCTTAGAGATACGCAGTATTTT. This chain connects TRBV20-1 to TRBJ2-3; D remains ambiguous. V lost 3 bases and J 5 bases, leaving 15 bases between the germline ends. The CDR3 extends over 14 amino acids. Per the germline V gene, CDR1 is DFQATT and CDR2 is SNEGSKA (reference sequence).

This clonotype was seen at least ten times. This chain connects TRBV18 to TRBJ2-7; a possible D gene is TRBD1 (5 bases). The CDR3 is 15 amino acids. Germline V gene sequence: CDR1 KGHSH, CDR2 LQKENI. V was trimmed by 4 bases and J by 1 base, leaving 14 bases between them. Here the CDR3 DNA reads TGTGCCAGCTCACGCGAGGTGCAGGGTTCCTACGAGCAGTACGTC. Its translation: CASSREVQGSYEQYV.

This clonotype was detected only a few times. The gene calls are TRBV7-9 and TRBJ2-1; a possible D gene is TRBD1 (5 bases). The CDR3 runs 14 residues. Germline CDR1 SEHNR, CDR2 FQNEAQ (reference sequence). V was clipped by 9 bases and J by 0 bases, with 12 bases between them. CDR3 amino acids: CARTARDSYNEQFF. The CDR3 DNA is TGTGCCAGGACAGCTAGGGACTCCTACAATGAGCAGTTCTTC.

The rearrangement links TRBV7-9 to TRBJ1-1; D is uncertain. With 3 bases removed from V and 4 bases from J, the gap between germline ends came to 12 bases. This CDR3 contains 14 residues. CDR1 SEHNR and CDR2 FQNEAQ come from the germline V gene (reference sequence). CDR3 amino acids: CASSLVPGSTEAFF. For the CDR3, the DNA is TGTGCCAGCAGCTTGGTTCCTGGCTCCACTGAAGCTTTCTTT.

This clonotype came up a few times. V is TRBV11-2 and J is TRBJ2-6; D possibly corresponds to TRBD1 (5 bases). Germline CDR1 SGHAT, CDR2 FQNNGV. The CDR3 totals 19 residues. V was cut by 5 bases and J by 1 base, with 21 bases left in between. For the CDR3, the DNA is TGTGCCAGCAGCACCCAACAGGTCTCTCTTTTTTCTGGGGCCAACGTCCTGACTTTC. Protein sequence: CASSTQQVSLFSGANVLTF.

Only a few counts were recorded for this clonotype. The chain links TRBV7-6 to TRBJ2-7; D not certain. Trimming pared 1 base from V and 5 bases from J, leaving 15 bases between. The germline CDR1 and CDR2 sequences are SGHVS and FNYEAQ. This CDR3 spans 15 amino acids. This CDR3 reads CASSLEAGTSDEQYF. The CDR3 DNA follows: TGTGCCAGCAGCTTAGAGGCAGGAACAAGCGACGAGCAGTACTTC.

In its sample, this clonotype was seen a few times. This chain connects TRBV29-1 to TRBJ2-2; D possibly matches TRBD1 or TRBD2 (5 bases each). CDR1 and CDR2 from the germline V gene are SQVTM and ANQGSEA. The CDR3 spans 14 residues. With 4 bases removed from V and 2 bases from J, the gap between germline ends came to 11 bases. CDR3 nucleotide sequence: TGCAGCGTTGTTGAAGGGGACAACACCGGGGAGCTGTTTTTT. Its protein is CSVVEGDNTGELFF.